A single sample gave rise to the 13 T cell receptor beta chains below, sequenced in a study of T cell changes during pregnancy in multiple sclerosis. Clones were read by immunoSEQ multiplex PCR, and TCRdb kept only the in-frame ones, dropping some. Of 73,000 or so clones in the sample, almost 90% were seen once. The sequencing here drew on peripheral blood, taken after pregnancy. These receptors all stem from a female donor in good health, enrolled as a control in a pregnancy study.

The CDR3 DNA sequence: TGTGCCAGCAGCTCTCCGTTTAGGGGGAAAGAGACCCAGTACTTC. Encoded protein: CASSSPFRGKETQYF. The genes are TRBV7-9 and TRBJ2-5; the D gene is possibly TRBD1 (6 bases). This CDR3 has 15 amino acids. The germline V and J ends were trimmed by 4 bases and 3 bases, with 15 bases remaining between them. Germline CDR1 reads SEHNR; CDR2 reads FQNEAQ (reference sequence).

The CDR3 region has the DNA TGCGCCAGCAGTGACACCGGGAGAACTAGCGGGAGGGAAGAGACCCAGTACTTC. It yields the protein CASSDTGRTSGREETQYF. The chain couples TRBV10-2 to TRBJ2-5; 13 bases agree with TRBD2. The germline gives CDR1 WSHSY, CDR2 SAAADI. Trimming cost V 3 bases and J 3 bases; bases outside gene matches: 10. The length of the CDR3 is 18 residues.

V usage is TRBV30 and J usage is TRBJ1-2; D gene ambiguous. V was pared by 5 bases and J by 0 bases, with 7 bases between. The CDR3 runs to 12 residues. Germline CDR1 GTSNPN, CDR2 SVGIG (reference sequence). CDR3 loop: CAWQNTNYGYTF. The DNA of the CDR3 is TGTGCCTGGCAGAATACTAACTATGGCTACACCTTC.

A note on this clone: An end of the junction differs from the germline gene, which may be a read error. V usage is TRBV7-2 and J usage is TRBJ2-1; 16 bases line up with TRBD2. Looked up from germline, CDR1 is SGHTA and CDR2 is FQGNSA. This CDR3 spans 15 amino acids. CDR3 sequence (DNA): TGCGGGAGTGGAGGGACTAGCGGGAGGGCGGTAGAGCAGTTCTTC. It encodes CGSGGTSGRAVEQFF.

This CDR3 is CASREGSTEAFF. The CDR3 DNA reads as TGTGCCAGTAGGGAGGGGAGCACTGAAGCTTTCTTT. The V call is TRBV19, the J call TRBJ1-1; D perhaps matches TRBD1 (5 bases). The CDR3 runs to 12 residues. V was shortened by 6 bases and J by 4 bases, with 9 bases between the two germline ends. Looked up from germline, CDR1 is LNHDA and CDR2 is SQIVND (reference sequence).

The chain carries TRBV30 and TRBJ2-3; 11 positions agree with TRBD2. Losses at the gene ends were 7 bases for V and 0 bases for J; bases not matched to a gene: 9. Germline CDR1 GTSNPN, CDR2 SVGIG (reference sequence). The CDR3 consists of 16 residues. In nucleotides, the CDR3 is TGTGCCTCCTTTAGCGGGAGGGGGTCTAGCACAGATACGCAGTATTTT. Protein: CASFSGRGSSTDTQYF.

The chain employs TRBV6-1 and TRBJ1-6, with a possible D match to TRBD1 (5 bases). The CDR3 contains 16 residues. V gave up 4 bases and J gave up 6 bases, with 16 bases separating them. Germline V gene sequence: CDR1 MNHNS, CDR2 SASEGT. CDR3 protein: CASSAVVGAGNSPLHF. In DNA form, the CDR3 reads TGTGCCAGCAGTGCAGTCGTTGGGGCCGGTAATTCACCCCTCCACTTT.

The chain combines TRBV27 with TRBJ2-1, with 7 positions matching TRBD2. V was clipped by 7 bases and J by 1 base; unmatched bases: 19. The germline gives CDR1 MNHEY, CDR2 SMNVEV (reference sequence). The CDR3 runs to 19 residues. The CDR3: CASKYSLGGRGSSYNEQFF. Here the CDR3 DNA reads TGTGCCAGCAAATATAGCTTGGGAGGGAGGGGATCTTCCTACAATGAGCAGTTCTTC.

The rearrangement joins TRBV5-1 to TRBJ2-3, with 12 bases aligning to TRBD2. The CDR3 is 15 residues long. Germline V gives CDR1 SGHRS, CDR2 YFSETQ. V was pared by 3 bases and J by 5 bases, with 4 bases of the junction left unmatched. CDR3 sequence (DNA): TGCGCCAGCAGCTCTAGCGGGGGGGCTGAAGATACGCAGTATTTT. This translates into CASSSSGGAEDTQYF. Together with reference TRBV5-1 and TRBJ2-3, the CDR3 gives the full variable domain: KAGVTQTPRYLIKTRGQQVTLSCSPISGHRSVSWYQQTPGQGLQFLFEYFSETQRNKGNFPGRFSGRQFSNSRSEMNVSTLELGDSALYLCASSSSGGAEDTQYFGPGTRLTVL.

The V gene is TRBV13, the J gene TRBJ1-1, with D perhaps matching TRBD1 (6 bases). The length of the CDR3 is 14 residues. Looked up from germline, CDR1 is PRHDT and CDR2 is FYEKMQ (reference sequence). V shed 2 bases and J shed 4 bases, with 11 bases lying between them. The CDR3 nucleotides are TGTGCCAGCAGCTTAACAGGGAGAGGCACTGAAGCTTTCTTT. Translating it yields CASSLTGRGTEAFF.

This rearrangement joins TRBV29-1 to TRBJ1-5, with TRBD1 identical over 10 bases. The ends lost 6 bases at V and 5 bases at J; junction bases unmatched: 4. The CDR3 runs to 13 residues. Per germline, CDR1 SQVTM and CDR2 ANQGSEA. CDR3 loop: CSVGGTGDQPQHF. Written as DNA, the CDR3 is TGCAGCGTAGGGGGGACAGGGGATCAGCCCCAGCATTTT.

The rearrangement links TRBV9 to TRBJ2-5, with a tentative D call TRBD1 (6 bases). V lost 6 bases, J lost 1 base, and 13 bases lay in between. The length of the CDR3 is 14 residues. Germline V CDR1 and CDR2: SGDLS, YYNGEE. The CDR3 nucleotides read TGTGCCAGCACTGCAGGGGTCGCCCAAGAGACCCAGTACTTC. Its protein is CASTAGVAQETQYF.

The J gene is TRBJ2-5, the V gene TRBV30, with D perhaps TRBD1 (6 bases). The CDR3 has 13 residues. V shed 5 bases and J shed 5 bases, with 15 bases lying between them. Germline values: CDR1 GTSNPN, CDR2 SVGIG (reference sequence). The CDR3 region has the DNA TGTGCCTGGGCACAGGGATCCCGGGAGACCCAGTACTTC. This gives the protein CAWAQGSRETQYF.